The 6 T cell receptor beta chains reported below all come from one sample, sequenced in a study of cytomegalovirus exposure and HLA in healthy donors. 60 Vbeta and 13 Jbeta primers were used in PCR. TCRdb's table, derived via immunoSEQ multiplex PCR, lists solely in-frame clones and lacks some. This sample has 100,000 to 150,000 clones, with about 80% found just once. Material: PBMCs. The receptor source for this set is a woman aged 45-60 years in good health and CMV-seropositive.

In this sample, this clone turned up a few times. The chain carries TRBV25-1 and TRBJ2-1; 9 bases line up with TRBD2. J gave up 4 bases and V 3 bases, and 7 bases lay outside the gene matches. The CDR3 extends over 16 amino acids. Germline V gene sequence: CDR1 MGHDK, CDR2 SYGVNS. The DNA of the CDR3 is TGTGCCAGCAGTGATGGTAGCGGGAGCCGGTACAATGAGCAGTTCTTC. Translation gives CASSDGSGSRYNEQFF.

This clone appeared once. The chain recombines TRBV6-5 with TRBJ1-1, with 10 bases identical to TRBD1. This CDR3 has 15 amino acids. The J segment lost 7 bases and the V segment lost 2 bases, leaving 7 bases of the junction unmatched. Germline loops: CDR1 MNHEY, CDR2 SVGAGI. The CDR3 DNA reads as TGTGCCAGCAGTTACGTTCGGACAGGGGGGCTTGAAGCTTTCTTT. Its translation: CASSYVRTGGLEAFF.

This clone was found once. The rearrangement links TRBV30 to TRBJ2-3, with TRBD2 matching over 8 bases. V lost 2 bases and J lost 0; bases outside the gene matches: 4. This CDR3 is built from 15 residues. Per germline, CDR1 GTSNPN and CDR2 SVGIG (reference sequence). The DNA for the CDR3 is TGTGCCTGGAGTCGGGGGGGGCCTAGCACAGATACGCAGTATTTT. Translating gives CAWSRGGPSTDTQYF.

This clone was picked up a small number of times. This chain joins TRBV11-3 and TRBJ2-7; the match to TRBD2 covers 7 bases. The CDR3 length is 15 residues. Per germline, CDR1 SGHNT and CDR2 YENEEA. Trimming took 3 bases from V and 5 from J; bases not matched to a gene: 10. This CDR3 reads CASSFMGGNLNEQYF. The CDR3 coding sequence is TGTGCCAGCAGCTTTATGGGAGGGAATTTGAACGAGCAGTACTTC. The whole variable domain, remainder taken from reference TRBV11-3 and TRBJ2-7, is EAGVVQSPRYKIIEKKQPVAFWCNPISGHNTLYWYLQNLGQGPELLIRYENEEAVDDSQLPKDRFSAERLKGVDSTLKIQPAELGDSAVYLCASSFMGGNLNEQYFGPGTRLTVT.

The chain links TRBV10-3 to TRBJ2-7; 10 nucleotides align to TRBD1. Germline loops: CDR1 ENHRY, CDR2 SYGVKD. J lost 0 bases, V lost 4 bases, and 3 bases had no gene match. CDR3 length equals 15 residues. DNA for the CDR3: TGTGCCATCAGTGCCGGGACAGGGGACTCCTACGAGCAGTACTTC. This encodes CAISAGTGDSYEQYF.

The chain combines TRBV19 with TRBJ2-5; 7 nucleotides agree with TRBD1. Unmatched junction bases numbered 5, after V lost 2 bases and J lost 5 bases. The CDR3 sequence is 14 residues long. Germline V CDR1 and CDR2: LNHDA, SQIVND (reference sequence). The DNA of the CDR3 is TGTGCCAGTAGTATAACAGGGGTACAGGAGACCCAGTACTTC. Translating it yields CASSITGVQETQYF.